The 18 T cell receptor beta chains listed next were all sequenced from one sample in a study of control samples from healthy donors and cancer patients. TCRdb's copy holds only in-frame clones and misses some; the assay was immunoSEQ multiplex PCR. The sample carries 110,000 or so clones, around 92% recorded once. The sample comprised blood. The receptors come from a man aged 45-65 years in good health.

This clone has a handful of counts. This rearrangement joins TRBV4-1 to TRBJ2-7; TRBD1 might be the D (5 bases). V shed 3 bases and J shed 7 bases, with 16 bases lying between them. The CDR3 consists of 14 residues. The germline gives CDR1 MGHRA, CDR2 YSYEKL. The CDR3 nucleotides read TGCGCCAGCAGCCATGGGCAGGGATGCCCTGAGCAGTACTTC. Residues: CASSHGQGCPEQYF.

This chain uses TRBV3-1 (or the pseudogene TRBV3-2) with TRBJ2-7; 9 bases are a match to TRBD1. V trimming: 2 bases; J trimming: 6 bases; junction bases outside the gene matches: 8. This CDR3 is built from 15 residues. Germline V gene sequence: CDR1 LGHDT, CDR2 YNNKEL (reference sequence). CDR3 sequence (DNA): TGTGCCAGCAGCCAACCCGGGGGACAGGGCGCCGAGCAGTACTTC. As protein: CASSQPGGQGAEQYF.

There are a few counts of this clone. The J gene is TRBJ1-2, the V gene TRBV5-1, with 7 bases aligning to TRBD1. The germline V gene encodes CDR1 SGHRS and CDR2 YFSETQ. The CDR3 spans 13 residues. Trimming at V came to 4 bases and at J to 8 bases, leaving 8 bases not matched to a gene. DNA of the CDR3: TGCGCCAGCAGCCAAGACAGGGTAGGCGGCTACACCTTC. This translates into CASSQDRVGGYTF.

CDR3 in DNA: TGTGCCAGCAGCTTAGAAGGATCTGAAGCTTTCTTT. It specifies CASSLEGSEAFF. V and J are TRBV7-9 and TRBJ1-1; D unresolved. The V end was cut by 1 base, the J end by 6 bases, with 6 bases between. CDR3 size: 12 residues. Germline V lookup: CDR1 SEHNR, CDR2 FQNEAQ (reference sequence).

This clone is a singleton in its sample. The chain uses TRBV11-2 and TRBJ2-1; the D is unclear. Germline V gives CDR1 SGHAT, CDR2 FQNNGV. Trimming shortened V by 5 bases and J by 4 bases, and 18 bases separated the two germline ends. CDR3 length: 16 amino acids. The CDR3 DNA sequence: TGTGCCAGCAGCCCTACTTATACTAATCTATACAATGAGCAGTTCTTC. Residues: CASSPTYTNLYNEQFF.

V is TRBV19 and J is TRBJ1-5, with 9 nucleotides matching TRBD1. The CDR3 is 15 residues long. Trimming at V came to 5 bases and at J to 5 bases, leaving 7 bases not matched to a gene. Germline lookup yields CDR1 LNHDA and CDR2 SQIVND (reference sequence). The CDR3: CASSHTGGSHQPQHF. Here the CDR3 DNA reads TGTGCCAGTAGTCACACAGGGGGCTCCCATCAGCCCCAGCATTTT. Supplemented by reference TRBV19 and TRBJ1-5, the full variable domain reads DGGITQSPKYLFRKEGQNVTLSCEQNLNHDAMYWYRQDPGQGLRLIYYSQIVNDFQKGDIAEGYSVSREKKESFPLTVTSAQKNPTAFYLCASSHTGGSHQPQHFGDGTRLSIL.

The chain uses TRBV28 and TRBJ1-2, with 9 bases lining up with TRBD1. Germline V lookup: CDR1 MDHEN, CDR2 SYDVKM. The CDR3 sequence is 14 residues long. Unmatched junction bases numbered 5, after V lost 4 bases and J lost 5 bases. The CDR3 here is CASSSTGGFYGYTF. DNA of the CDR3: TGTGCCAGCAGTTCAACAGGGGGCTTTTATGGCTACACCTTC.

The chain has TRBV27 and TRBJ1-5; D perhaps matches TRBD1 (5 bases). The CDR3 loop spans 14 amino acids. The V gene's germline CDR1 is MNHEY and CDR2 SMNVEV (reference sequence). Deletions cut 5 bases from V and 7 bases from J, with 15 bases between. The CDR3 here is CASSIGRVGQPQHF. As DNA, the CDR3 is TGTGCCAGCAGTATCGGCAGGGTTGGCCAGCCCCAGCATTTT.

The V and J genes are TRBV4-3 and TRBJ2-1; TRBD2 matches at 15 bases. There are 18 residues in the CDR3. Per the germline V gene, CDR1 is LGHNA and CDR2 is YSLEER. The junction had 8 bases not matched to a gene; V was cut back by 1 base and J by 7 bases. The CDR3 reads CASSQGSGLAGGGNEQFF. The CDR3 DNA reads TGCGCCAGCAGCCAAGGTTCGGGACTAGCGGGGGGAGGAAATGAGCAGTTCTTC.

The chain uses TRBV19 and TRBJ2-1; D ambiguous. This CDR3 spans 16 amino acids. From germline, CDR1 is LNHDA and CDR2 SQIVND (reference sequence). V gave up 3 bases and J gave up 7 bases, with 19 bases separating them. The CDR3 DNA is TGTGCCAGTAGTATGATCATGGGTGGTGGGTTGAATGAGCAGTTCTTC. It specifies CASSMIMGGGLNEQFF.

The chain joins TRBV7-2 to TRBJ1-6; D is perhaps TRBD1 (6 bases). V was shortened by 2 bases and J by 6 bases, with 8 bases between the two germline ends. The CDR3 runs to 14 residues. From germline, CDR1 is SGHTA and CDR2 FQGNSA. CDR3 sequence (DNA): TGTGCCAGCAGCTTAACAGGGCTTAATTCACCCCTCCACTTT. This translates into CASSLTGLNSPLHF.

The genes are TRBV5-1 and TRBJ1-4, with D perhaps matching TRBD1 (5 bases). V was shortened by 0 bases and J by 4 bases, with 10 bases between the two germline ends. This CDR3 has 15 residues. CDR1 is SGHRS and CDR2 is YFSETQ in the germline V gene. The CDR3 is CASSLEDSRNEKLFF. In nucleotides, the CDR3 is TGCGCCAGCAGCTTGGAAGACAGCCGTAATGAAAAACTGTTTTTT.

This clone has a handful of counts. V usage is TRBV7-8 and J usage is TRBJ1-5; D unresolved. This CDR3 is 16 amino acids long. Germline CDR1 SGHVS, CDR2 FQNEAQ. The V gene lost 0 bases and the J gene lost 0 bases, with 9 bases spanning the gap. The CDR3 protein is CASSLAAHYSNQPQHF. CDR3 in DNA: TGTGCCAGCAGCTTAGCAGCGCACTATAGCAATCAGCCCCAGCATTTT.

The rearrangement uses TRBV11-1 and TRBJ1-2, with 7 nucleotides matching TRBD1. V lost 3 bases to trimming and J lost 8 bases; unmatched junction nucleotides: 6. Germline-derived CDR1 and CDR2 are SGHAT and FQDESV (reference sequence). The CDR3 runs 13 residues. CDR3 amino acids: CASSFRTGGGYTF. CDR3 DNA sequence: TGTGCCAGCAGCTTCAGGACAGGAGGAGGCTACACCTTC.

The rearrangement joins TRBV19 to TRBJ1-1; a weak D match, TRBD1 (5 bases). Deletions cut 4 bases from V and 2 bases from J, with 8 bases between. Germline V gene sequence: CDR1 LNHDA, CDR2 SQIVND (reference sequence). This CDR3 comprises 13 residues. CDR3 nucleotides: TGTGCCAGTAGTAAGACAGTAAACACTGAAGCTTTCTTT. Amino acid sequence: CASSKTVNTEAFF. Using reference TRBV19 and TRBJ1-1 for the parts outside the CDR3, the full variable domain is DGGITQSPKYLFRKEGQNVTLSCEQNLNHDAMYWYRQDPGQGLRLIYYSQIVNDFQKGDIAEGYSVSREKKESFPLTVTSAQKNPTAFYLCASSKTVNTEAFFGQGTRLTVV.

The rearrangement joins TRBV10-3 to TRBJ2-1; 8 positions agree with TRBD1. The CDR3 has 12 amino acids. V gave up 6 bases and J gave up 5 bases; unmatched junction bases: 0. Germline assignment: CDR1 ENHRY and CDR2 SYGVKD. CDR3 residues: CAIRGQDNEQFF. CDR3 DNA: TGTGCCATCAGGGGACAGGACAATGAGCAGTTCTTC.

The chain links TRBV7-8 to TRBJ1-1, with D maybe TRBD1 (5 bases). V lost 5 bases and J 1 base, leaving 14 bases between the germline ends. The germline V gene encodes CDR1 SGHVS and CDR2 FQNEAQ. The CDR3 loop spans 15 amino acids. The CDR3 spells CASSTPGPTNTEAFF. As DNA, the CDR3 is TGTGCCAGCAGCACTCCGGGACCGACGAACACTGAAGCTTTCTTT.

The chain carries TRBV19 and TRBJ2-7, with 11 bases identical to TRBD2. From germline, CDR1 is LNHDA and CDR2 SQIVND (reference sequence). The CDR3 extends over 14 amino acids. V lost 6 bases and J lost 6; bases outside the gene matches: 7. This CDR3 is CASRTSGGSGEQYF. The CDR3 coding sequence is TGTGCCAGTAGAACTAGCGGGGGAAGTGGCGAGCAGTACTTC.